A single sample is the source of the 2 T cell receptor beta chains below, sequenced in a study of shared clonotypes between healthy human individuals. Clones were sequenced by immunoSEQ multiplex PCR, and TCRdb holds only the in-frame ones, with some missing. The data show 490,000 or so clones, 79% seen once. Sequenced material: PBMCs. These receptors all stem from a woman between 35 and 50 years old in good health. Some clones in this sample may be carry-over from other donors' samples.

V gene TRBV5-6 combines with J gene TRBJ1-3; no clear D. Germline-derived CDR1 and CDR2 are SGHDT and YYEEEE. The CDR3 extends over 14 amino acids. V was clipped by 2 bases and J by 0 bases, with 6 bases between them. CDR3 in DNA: TGTGCCAGCAGCTTTCTCCCCTCTGGAAACACCATATATTTT. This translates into CASSFLPSGNTIYF.

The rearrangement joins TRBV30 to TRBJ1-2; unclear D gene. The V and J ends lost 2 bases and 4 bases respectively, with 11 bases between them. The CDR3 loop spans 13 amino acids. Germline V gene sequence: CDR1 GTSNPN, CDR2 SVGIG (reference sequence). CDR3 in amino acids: CAWSTPGIYGYTF. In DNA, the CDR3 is TGTGCCTGGAGTACCCCCGGGATCTATGGCTACACCTTC.